This TCR beta chain appears in the sequencing data of a study of tumor-infiltrating lymphocytes in primary liver carcinoma. Investigators took RNA and DNA out together from roughly 21-30 mg of unsorted bulk tissue. Surgical resection was used to treat these primary liver carcinoma patients. Every one of the tumor samples had a viable tumor cell content above 75%. cDNA specific to TCR beta was made from 500 ng of total RNA, with a constant-region primer employed for priming. Library construction for TCR beta comprised three nested multiplex PCR rounds performed with slightly modified ARM-PCR. TRBV1-TRBV30 forward and Cbeta reverse primers drove the first two roughly 11-cycle rounds. A single record per CDR3 protein comes from TCRdb applying MiXCR to the multiplex PCR reads. The sample records under 85,000 distinct CDR3 sequences, 72% being singletons. Remarks on this clonotype: Its antigen remains unidentified. Its ends do not fully match the called genes, so a read error is possible.

The CDR3 consists of 15 residues. Germline CDR1 MNHEY, CDR2 SVGAGI. The study's findings and limits: With p = 0.039, the top-250-clone fraction in tumors significantly exceeded that in blood. Merely about 7-24% of top clones occurred in all five tumor regions.

This chain connects TRBV6-5 to TRBJ2-1; 8 bases map to TRBD2. The specimen sequenced was liver tumor tissue from sampling region 1. The subset was: tumor region T1, superior pole. The TCR sequence derives from a man aged 35 to 55 with primary liver carcinoma and hepatitis B virus infection. CDR3 protein: CGSSYTGGPANEQFF. Here the CDR3 DNA reads TGTGGCAGCAGCTACACGGGAGGGCCCGCGAATGAGCAGTTCTTC.